This entry features one TCR beta chain sequence. Its antigen is not identified. These data come from a study of OX40 agonist ivuxolimab in advanced cancers. Study-level points and caveats: Dosing at 0.1 to 3.0 mg/kg was accompanied by clonal expansion of CD4+ and CD8+ blood T cells by week 6.

TCRdb keeps only in-frame clones here, not all; method: immunoSEQ multiplex PCR. This table holds tens of thousands of clones, approximately 81% found once. This CDR3 has 13 residues. Trimming took 5 bases from V and 7 from J; bases not matched to a gene: 5. The germline V gene encodes CDR1 SGHTA and CDR2 FQGTGA. Sequenced material: CD4+ or CD8+ T cells sorted from blood, taken in a trial of the OX40 agonist ivuxolimab. The source is an adult with an advanced solid tumor such as melanoma, head and neck, liver or kidney cancer. The chain combines TRBV7-3 with TRBJ2-4, with 7 bases aligning to TRBD1. CDR3 amino acids: CASSPGQLNIQYF. CDR3 DNA: TGTGCCAGCAGCCCGGGACAGTTGAACATTCAGTACTTC.